This T cell receptor beta chain was retrieved from a study of T cell repertoires in cytomegalovirus infection. Germline-derived CDR1 and CDR2 are SGHVS and FQNEAQ. V was cut by 2 bases and J by 7 bases, with 14 bases left in between. This CDR3 is 15 amino acids long. In the case of this clonotype: Its specificity is not known.

The study, taken as a whole, reports: Ex vivo responses were dominated by HLA-C-restricted CMV-specific TCR beta clonotypes.

TCRdb called the reads again in MiXCR, with one record for every CDR3 protein. This sample yields under 300,000 distinct CDR3 sequences, of which about 15% are seen a single time; around half belongs to the top ten. The gene calls are TRBV7-8 and TRBJ1-4; TRBD1 is a possible D gene (6 bases). The TCR sequence derives from a human donor in good health (CMV status not recorded). Some clones in this sample may be carry-over from other donors' samples. The sequencing input was CD8+ T cells from PBMCs. The chain's CDR3 is CASSLLYREGEKLFF. The CDR3 DNA is TGTGCCAGCAGCTTATTGTACAGGGAAGGTGAAAAACTGTTTTTT.